This T cell receptor (beta chain) originates from a study of T cell responses to AZD1222 COVID-19 vaccine. Study-level results: The breadth and depth of Spike-specific TCRs increased once two AZD1222 doses had been given. Sampling captured repertoires only after the peak T cell response. Donors were chiefly white British, with a greater number of females, and clonal diversity was perhaps underestimated. Reportedly, nearly half the spike-specific TCRs target unmutated variant regions.

A few counts support this clone. Its antigen is as yet unknown. The protocol was immunoSEQ multiplex PCR, while the TCRdb copy is restricted to in-frame clones and leaves out a portion. The sample includes approximately 110,000 clones, around 88% of them seen just once. The CDR3 has 17 amino acids. Per germline, CDR1 SGHVS and CDR2 FQNEAQ. Germline trimming cut 5 bases from V and 6 bases from J; bases unmatched to any gene: 10. The chain employs TRBV7-8 and TRBJ2-2; 12 nucleotides align to TRBD2. The sample was peripheral blood, taken 28 days after the second AZD1222 dose. The origin of this receptor is an adult who received the AZD1222 COVID-19 vaccine. The chain's CDR3 is CASSPRTSGVAPGELFF. The CDR3 nucleotides are TGTGCCAGCAGCCCGAGGACTAGCGGGGTTGCCCCCGGGGAGCTGTTTTTT.